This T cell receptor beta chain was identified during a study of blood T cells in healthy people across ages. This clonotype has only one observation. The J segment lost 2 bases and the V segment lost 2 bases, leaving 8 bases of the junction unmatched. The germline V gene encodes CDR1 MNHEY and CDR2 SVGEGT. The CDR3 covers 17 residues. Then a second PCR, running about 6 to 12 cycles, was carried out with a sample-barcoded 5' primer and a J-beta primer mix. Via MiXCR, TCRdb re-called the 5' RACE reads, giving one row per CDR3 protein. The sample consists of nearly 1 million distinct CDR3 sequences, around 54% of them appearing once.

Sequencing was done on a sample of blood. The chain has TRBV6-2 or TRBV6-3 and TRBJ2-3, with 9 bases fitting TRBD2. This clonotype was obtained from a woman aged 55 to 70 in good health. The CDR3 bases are TGTGCCAGCAGTTACCCCCCGACTAGCGGTCTCACAGATACGCAGTATTTT. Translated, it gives CASSYPPTSGLTDTQYF.